The entry that follows covers one T cell receptor beta chain sequence. Sequenced by immunoSEQ multiplex PCR; TCRdb stores in-frame clones only, minus some. Here the sample spans some 200,000 clones, about 91% being singletons. The data were obtained in a study of blood T cell repertoires in COVID-19. Across the whole study: PBMCs, B-cell-depleted T cells, or T cells provided the cDNA or gDNA that made up the material.

The germline V and J ends were trimmed by 5 bases and 0 bases, with 14 bases remaining between them. The CDR3 is 15 amino acids. The germline V gene has CDR1 SGHVS and CDR2 FNYEAQ. Symptom resolution, clearance, or two negative PCRs marked the recovered donors of Cohort 3. The sequencing input was PBMCs or T cells enriched from blood (not recorded which). The V and J genes are TRBV7-6 and TRBJ2-7, with a weak D call TRBD2 (5 bases). The receptor was isolated from a young woman who had recovered from COVID-19. For the CDR3, the DNA is TGTGCCAGCAGCCTCGAGGTCGGGGTCTCCTACGAGCAGTACTTC. The encoded protein is CASSLEVGVSYEQYF.